This paragraph reports one TCR beta chain. This sample is drawn from a study of blood T cell repertoires in COVID-19. About the study: The analysed material was cDNA or gDNA that came from T cells, B-cell-depleted T cells, or PBMCs.

Using immunoSEQ multiplex PCR, the repertoire was profiled, and TCRdb retains in-frame clones only, with some absent. The sample yields around 200,000 clones, around 81% seen once. This CDR3 comprises 15 residues. Germline V CDR1 and CDR2: SGHNT, YYREEE (reference sequence). Deletions cut 4 bases from V and 0 bases from J, with 12 bases between. The source material was peripheral blood. The chain has TRBV5-4 and TRBJ2-3; D could derive from TRBD1 or TRBD2 (5 bases each). The source of this sequence is a man aged 45 to 65 with active or convalescent COVID-19. The CDR3 is CASSLGEFSTDTQYF. CDR3 bases: TGTGCCAGCAGCCTGGGGGAGTTTAGCACAGATACGCAGTATTTT.